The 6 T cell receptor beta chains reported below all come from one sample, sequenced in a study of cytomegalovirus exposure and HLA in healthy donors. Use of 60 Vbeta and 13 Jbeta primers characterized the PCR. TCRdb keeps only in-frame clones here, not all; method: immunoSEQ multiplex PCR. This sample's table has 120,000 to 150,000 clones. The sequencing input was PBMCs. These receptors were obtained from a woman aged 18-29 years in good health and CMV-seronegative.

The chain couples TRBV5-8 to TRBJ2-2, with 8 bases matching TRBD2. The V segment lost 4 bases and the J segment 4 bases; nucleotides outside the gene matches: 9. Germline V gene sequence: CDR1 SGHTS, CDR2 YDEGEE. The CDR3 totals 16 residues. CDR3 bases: TGTGCCAGCAGCCGGGAGCGGGAGTTATCCACCGGGGAGCTGTTTTTT. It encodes CASSRERELSTGELFF.

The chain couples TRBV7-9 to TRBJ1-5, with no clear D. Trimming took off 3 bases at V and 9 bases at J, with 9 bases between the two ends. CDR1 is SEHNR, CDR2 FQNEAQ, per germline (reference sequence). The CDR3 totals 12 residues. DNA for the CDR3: TGTGCCAGCAGCTTTGAGGGTGCGCCCCAGCATTTT. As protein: CASSFEGAPQHF.

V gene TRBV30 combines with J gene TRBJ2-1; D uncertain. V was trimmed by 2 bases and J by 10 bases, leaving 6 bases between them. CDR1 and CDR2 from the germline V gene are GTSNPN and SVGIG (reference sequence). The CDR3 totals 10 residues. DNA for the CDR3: TGTGCCTGGAGTATTTCGGAGCAGTTCTTC. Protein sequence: CAWSISEQFF. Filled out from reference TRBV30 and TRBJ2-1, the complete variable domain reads SQTIHQWPATLVQPVGSPLSLECTVEGTSNPNLYWYRQAAGRGLQLLFYSVGIGQISSEVPQNLSASRPQDRQFILSSKKLLLSDSGFYLCAWSISEQFFGPGTRLTVL.

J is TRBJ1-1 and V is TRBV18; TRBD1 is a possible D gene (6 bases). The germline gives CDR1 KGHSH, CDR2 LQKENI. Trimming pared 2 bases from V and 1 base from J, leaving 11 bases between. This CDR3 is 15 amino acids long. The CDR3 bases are TGTGCCAGCTCACCATTACAGGGAAGGAACACTGAAGCTTTCTTT. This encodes CASSPLQGRNTEAFF.

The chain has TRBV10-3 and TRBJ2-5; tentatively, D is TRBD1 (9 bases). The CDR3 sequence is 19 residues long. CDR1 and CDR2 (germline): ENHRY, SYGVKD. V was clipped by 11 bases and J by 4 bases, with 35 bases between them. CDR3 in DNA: TGTGCCCTAACTCAACAGGGGGCGCGGGTAGCGGGAAGGGGAGAGACCCAGTACTTC. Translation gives CALTQQGARVAGRGETQYF.

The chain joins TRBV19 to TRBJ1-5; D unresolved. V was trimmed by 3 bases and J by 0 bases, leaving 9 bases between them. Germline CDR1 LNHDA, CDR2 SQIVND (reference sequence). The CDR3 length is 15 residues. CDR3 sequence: CASSIPGISNQPQHF. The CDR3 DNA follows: TGTGCCAGTAGTATCCCCGGGATTAGCAATCAGCCCCAGCATTTT.